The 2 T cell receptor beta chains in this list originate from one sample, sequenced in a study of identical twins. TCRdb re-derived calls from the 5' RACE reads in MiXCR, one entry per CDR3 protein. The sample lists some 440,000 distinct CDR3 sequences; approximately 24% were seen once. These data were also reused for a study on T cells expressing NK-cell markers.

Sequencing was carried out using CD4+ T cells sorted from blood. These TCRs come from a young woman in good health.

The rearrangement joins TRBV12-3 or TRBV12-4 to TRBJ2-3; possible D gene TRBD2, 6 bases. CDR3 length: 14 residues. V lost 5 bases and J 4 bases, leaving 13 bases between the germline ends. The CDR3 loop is CASSPGLRADTQYF. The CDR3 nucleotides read TGTGCCAGCAGTCCGGGACTTAGAGCAGATACGCAGTATTTT.

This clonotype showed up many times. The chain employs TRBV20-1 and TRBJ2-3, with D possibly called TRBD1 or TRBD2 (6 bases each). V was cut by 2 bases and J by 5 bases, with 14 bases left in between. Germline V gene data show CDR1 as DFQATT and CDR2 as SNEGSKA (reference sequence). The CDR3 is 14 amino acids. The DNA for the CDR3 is TGCAGTGCTAGAAGGGGGGCAGGGCAAGATACGCAGTATTTT. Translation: CSARRGAGQDTQYF.